This TCR beta chain was captured by sequencing in a study of blood T cell repertoires in COVID-19 (dated by TCRdb to 2018 to 2021). In the study overall: Samples from collaborators originated in the United States, Italy and Spain and spanned both the acute and convalescent phases of COVID-19. Subjects who had been exposed to COVID-19, were actively infected with it, or had recovered from it provided the deeply sampled blood TCRbeta repertoires that made up the dataset. The repertoires were released in a freely available public database meant as a resource for research on the immune response to SARS-CoV-2. The material from the prospective study consisted of cDNA or gDNA derived from T cells, B-cell-depleted T cells, or PBMCs. The samples were drawn from two sources: the first 160 participants of the ongoing ImmuneRACE study, and fewer than 1,500 subjects contributed by 6 global collaborators. Nearly every sample came with metadata listing a de-identified subject ID, COVID-19 status, age in years and sex. Where available, HLA class I and class II types were obtained from metadata supplied by the sample provider rather than from assay-based typing. Broad study findings and their caveats: The amount of clinical and demographic metadata varied by source and participant and was provided uncurated.

Enrolling through a virtual design, the prospective study's participants ranged in age from roughly 18 to 95 years and lived across 20 to 30 United States geographic areas. Cohort assignment in the prospective study relied on participant-reported clinical history from a screening survey and a study questionnaire. In the prospective study, mobile phlebotomists collected whole blood, serum and a nasopharyngeal or oropharyngeal swab from each participant. Participants in the prospective study had the option to provide additional blood draws and questionnaires over an approximately two-month period. Before DNA extraction, blood samples from the prospective study were shipped at room temperature or frozen. As to this clone: The antigen it binds to is not known. No much larger clone exists at a distance of one base, and base qualities are not known.

TCRbeta CDR3 regions were amplified from genomic DNA using the immunoSEQ Assay, a bias-controlled multiplex PCR. The published analysis was carried out like this. Within the assay, amplification of reference gene primers was used to estimate how many nucleated cells each sample contained. To quantify the absolute abundance of each unique TCRbeta CDR3 rearrangement, sequence reads were collapsed and filtered. For each sample, productive Simpson clonality was calculated by taking the square root of Simpson's diversity index across productive rearrangements. The clones in this table, taken by TCRdb from immuneACCESS, are in-frame only. Not every clone is retained; where verified, under half of the shortfall comes from an unresolved V gene, and the cause of the rest is unknown. V, J and clone size reflect that table, while D and trimming were determined from the DNA. The sample records approximately 250,000 clones, 70% to 90% of which are singletons. The top ten hold over 4% of the sample.

Including cysteine and phenylalanine, the CDR3 has 14 amino acids. This entry keeps only the CDR3 DNA: 42 bases, framed from base 1. Germline trimming amounts to 1 base on V and 3 bases on J, with 2 as the count of junction bases outside the gene matches. The germline V gene (reference sequence) provides CDR1 SEHNR and CDR2 FQNEAQ. Source material: PBMCs or T cells enriched from blood (not recorded which). The chain employs TRBV7-9 and TRBJ1-1; TRBD1 agrees with 7 junctional bases. The clonotype comes from a woman younger than 45 with acute COVID-19. Here is the DNA: TGTGCCAGCAGCTTAGAGCAGGGGGACACTGAAGCTTTCTTT. This codes for CASSLEQGDTEAFF.